Following are 17 T cell receptor beta chains from one sample sequenced in a study of blood T cell repertoires in COVID-19 (dated by TCRdb to the early 2020s). Library preparation used the immunoSEQ multiplex PCR assay. TCRdb's version of the immuneACCESS table is confined to in-frame rearrangements and falls short of the full clone set. An unresolved V gene accounts for under half of the shortfall where checked; the remainder is of unknown origin. The sample profile shows about 200,000 clones; 84% of them were found once. Approximately 13% of the sample is in the top ten clones. What was sequenced was peripheral blood. These receptors originate from a human donor in a cohort sampled during active COVID-19.

CDR3 residues: CASSFISLRRGAYNEQFF. The DNA for the CDR3 is TGTGCCAGCAGTTTTATCAGTCTGCGGAGGGGAGCCTACAATGAGCAGTTCTTC. This chain uses TRBV28 with TRBJ2-1; the D gene is possibly TRBD2 (6 bases). Trimming left V 3 bases short and J 2 bases short, with 20 bases between. This CDR3 contains 18 residues. Germline V gene lookup returns CDR1 MDHEN and CDR2 SYDVKM.

This clone turned up a few times. The genes are TRBV5-1 and TRBJ2-7; 7 bases map to TRBD2. This CDR3 contains 14 residues. From germline, CDR1 is SGHRS and CDR2 YFSETQ. J lost 6 bases, V lost 0 bases, and 6 bases had no gene match. In DNA form, the CDR3 reads TGCGCCAGCAGCTTGGGAAGCGGGGTGAGCGAGCAGTACTTC. Translated, it gives CASSLGSGVSEQYF. Full variable domain (remainder filled in from reference TRBV5-1 and TRBJ2-7): KAGVTQTPRYLIKTRGQQVTLSCSPISGHRSVSWYQQTPGQGLQFLFEYFSETQRNKGNFPGRFSGRQFSNSRSEMNVSTLELGDSALYLCASSLGSGVSEQYFGPGTRLTVT.

The chain recombines TRBV5-4 with TRBJ1-1; D possibly corresponds to TRBD1 (5 bases). V lost 4 bases, J lost 1 base, and 11 bases lay in between. Germline V lookup: CDR1 SGHNT, CDR2 YYREEE (reference sequence). There are 14 residues in the CDR3. DNA for the CDR3: TGTGCCAGCAGCCCCTGGGGGGGGAACACTGAAGCTTTCTTT. Protein product: CASSPWGGNTEAFF.

This clone was seen a single time. This chain joins TRBV28 and TRBJ2-7, with 12 bases aligning to TRBD2. Germline V gene lookup returns CDR1 MDHEN and CDR2 SYDVKM. The CDR3 covers 19 residues. Losses at the gene ends were 5 bases for V and 0 bases for J; bases not matched to a gene: 14. The CDR3 DNA sequence: TGTGCCAGCAGTGTTTCACTAGCGGGAGGAAACAGATACTCCTACGAGCAGTACTTC. This gives the protein CASSVSLAGGNRYSYEQYF.

The count of this clone is one. This chain connects TRBV27 to TRBJ1-2; the match to TRBD1 covers 7 bases. CDR3 length: 15 residues. The V gene end was trimmed by 0 bases and the J gene end by 4 bases; junction bases not matched to a gene: 5. Germline loops: CDR1 MNHEY, CDR2 SMNVEV (reference sequence). CDR3 region: CASSLSIGGFYGYTF. The DNA of the CDR3 is TGTGCCAGCAGTTTATCTATAGGGGGCTTCTATGGCTACACCTTC.

The chain uses TRBV5-1 and TRBJ2-7; D is possibly TRBD1 (5 bases). V was cut by 0 bases and J by 5 bases, with 12 bases left in between. The CDR3 has 14 amino acids. Germline lookup yields CDR1 SGHRS and CDR2 YFSETQ. The CDR3 region has the DNA TGCGCCAGCAGCTTGGGTCAGGGCTTGGACGAGCAGTACTTC. Its protein product is CASSLGQGLDEQYF.

The chain links TRBV6-5 to TRBJ2-7; 9 positions match TRBD1. The germline V gene encodes CDR1 MNHEY and CDR2 SVGAGI. The CDR3 loop spans 15 amino acids. The junction had 7 bases not matched to a gene; V was cut back by 3 bases and J by 4 bases. CDR3 DNA: TGTGCCAGCAGTTATGAAGGGACAGGGCGGTACGAGCAGTACTTC. Its protein product is CASSYEGTGRYEQYF.

The J gene is TRBJ2-2, the V gene TRBV27; 8 nucleotides line up with TRBD2. The trim removed 5 bases at V and 4 bases at J, leaving 12 bases unmatched. This CDR3 is built from 17 residues. CDR1 is MNHEY, CDR2 SMNVEV, per germline (reference sequence). The CDR3 sequence: CASSPTVRGAGTGELFF. The CDR3 DNA reads TGTGCCAGCAGTCCCACCGTGCGGGGGGCCGGCACCGGGGAGCTGTTTTTT.

The J gene is TRBJ2-2, the V gene TRBV28; TRBD2 aligns across 15 bases. The CDR3 runs 17 residues. The trim removed 6 bases at V and 3 bases at J, leaving 5 bases unmatched. Germline V gene data show CDR1 as MDHEN and CDR2 as SYDVKM. CDR3 in amino acids: CASSGLAGGPHTGELFF. The CDR3 DNA reads as TGTGCCAGCAGCGGACTAGCGGGAGGGCCTCACACCGGGGAGCTGTTTTTT.

The chain links TRBV10-1 to TRBJ2-1; TRBD2 is a possible D gene (5 bases). Germline V gene lookup returns CDR1 WNHNN and CDR2 SYGVQD (reference sequence). V dropped 4 bases and J dropped 11 bases, with 9 bases sitting between them. The CDR3 totals 11 residues. The CDR3 loop is CASSAGFKQFF. The CDR3 coding sequence is TGCGCCAGCAGTGCGGGATTTAAGCAGTTCTTC.

The chain is built from TRBV27 and TRBJ2-5; tentatively, D is TRBD2 (6 bases). CDR3 length equals 15 residues. V lost 7 bases to trimming and J lost 1 base, with 16 bases between them. Germline V lookup: CDR1 MNHEY, CDR2 SMNVEV (reference sequence). The CDR3 DNA reads TGTGCCAGCAATCCTACCCCGGGACTCCAAGAGACCCAGTACTTC. It specifies CASNPTPGLQETQYF.

The CDR3 bases are TGCGCCAGCAGCTCGACTAGCGGGGCTTCCTACGAGCAGTACTTC. This translates into CASSSTSGASYEQYF. J is TRBJ2-7 and V is TRBV5-1, with 11 bases fitting TRBD2. From germline, CDR1 is SGHRS and CDR2 YFSETQ. Unmatched junction bases numbered 3, after V lost 3 bases and J lost 1 base. The CDR3 spans 15 residues.

The chain carries TRBV18 and TRBJ1-2, with TRBD1 matching 7 bases. Germline V lookup: CDR1 KGHSH, CDR2 LQKENI. The J segment lost 1 base and the V segment lost 6 bases, leaving 8 bases of the junction unmatched. The CDR3 runs 15 residues. This CDR3 is CASSQTDRINYGYTF. CDR3 bases: TGTGCCAGCTCCCAAACGGACAGGATTAACTATGGCTACACCTTC. The full variable domain, with the rest looked up from reference TRBV18 and TRBJ1-2, is NAGVMQNPRHLVRRRGQEARLRCSPMKGHSHVYWYRQLPEEGLKFMVYLQKENIIDESGMPKERFSAEFPKEGPSILRIQQVVRGDSAAYFCASSQTDRINYGYTFGSGTRLTVV.

The chain links TRBV19 to TRBJ1-1, with 8 bases that match TRBD1. The CDR3 runs 16 residues. The V gene's germline CDR1 is LNHDA and CDR2 SQIVND (reference sequence). V lost 5 bases to trimming and J lost 0 bases; unmatched junction nucleotides: 8. CDR3 coding DNA: TGTGCCAGTAGTCTCCGGGACAGGCAACTGAACACTGAAGCTTTCTTT. Protein: CASSLRDRQLNTEAFF.

The V gene is TRBV28, the J gene TRBJ2-1; 7 nucleotides match TRBD2. The junction had 20 bases not matched to a gene; V was cut back by 5 bases and J by 7 bases. Germline CDR1 reads MDHEN; CDR2 reads SYDVKM. The CDR3 is 18 amino acids. This CDR3 is CASSLPMRGRAGVNEQFF. CDR3 in DNA: TGTGCCAGCAGTCTTCCTATGCGGGGGAGGGCCGGGGTGAATGAGCAGTTCTTC. The whole variable domain, remainder taken from reference TRBV28 and TRBJ2-1, is DVKVTQSSRYLVKRTGEKVFLECVQDMDHENMFWYRQDPGLGLRLIYFSYDVKMKEKGDIPEGYSVSREKKERFSLILESASTNQTSMYLCASSLPMRGRAGVNEQFFGPGTRLTVL.

The CDR3 here is CSVGRREAYEQYF. CDR3 nucleotide sequence: TGCAGCGTTGGTCGGCGGGAGGCCTACGAGCAGTACTTC. The chain couples TRBV29-1 to TRBJ2-7; the match to TRBD2 covers 8 bases. CDR3 length: 13 residues. In germline, CDR1 is SQVTM, CDR2 ANQGSEA. Germline trimming cut 4 bases from V and 2 bases from J; bases unmatched to any gene: 4.

The chain combines TRBV4-1 with TRBJ2-7, with 10 bases that match TRBD2. Germline V CDR1 and CDR2: MGHRA, YSYEKL. V was clipped by 1 base and J by 3 bases; unmatched bases: 3. The CDR3 is 15 amino acids. The CDR3, as DNA: TGCGCCAGCAGCCAAGCTCCTAGCGGGGGCTACGAGCAGTACTTC. Translating gives CASSQAPSGGYEQYF.